The 28 T cell receptor beta chains reported below all come from one sample, sequenced in a study of OX40 agonist ivuxolimab in advanced cancers. Only in-frame clones appear in the TCRdb table, and some are missing; sequencing was by immunoSEQ multiplex PCR. The sample lists roughly 53,000 clones, about 83% occurring once. The specimen comprised CD4+ or CD8+ T cells sorted from blood, sampled in a trial of the OX40 agonist ivuxolimab. The receptors come from an adult with an advanced solid tumor such as melanoma, head and neck, liver or kidney cancer.

This chain uses TRBV11-2 with TRBJ1-1, with a weak D call TRBD1 (6 bases). The CDR3 loop spans 16 amino acids. V lost 1 base to trimming and J lost 1 base, with 13 bases between them. Germline V gene sequence: CDR1 SGHAT, CDR2 FQNNGV. CDR3 sequence reads: CASSLGWTVRNTEAFF. The DNA for the CDR3 is TGTGCCAGCAGCTTAGGTTGGACAGTGCGGAACACTGAAGCTTTCTTT. The full variable domain, its missing parts supplied by reference TRBV11-2 and TRBJ1-1, is EAGVAQSPRYKIIEKRQSVAFWCNPISGHATLYWYQQILGQGPKLLIQFQNNGVVDDSQLPKDRFSAERLKGVDSTLKIQPAKLEDSAVYLCASSLGWTVRNTEAFFGQGTRLTVV.

This clone was counted only a few times. CDR3 nucleotides: TGTGCCTGGAGGGCCTTAGCGGGAGGTGGCAATGAGCAGTTCTTC. It yields the protein CAWRALAGGGNEQFF. V and J are TRBV30 and TRBJ2-1; 10 positions match TRBD2. The germline V gene encodes CDR1 GTSNPN and CDR2 SVGIG (reference sequence). The CDR3 sequence is 15 residues long. V trimming: 3 bases; J trimming: 6 bases; junction bases outside the gene matches: 8.

The V call is TRBV7-8, the J call TRBJ2-5; D perhaps matches TRBD2 (5 bases). Germline V CDR1 and CDR2: SGHVS, FQNEAQ. V was shortened by 4 bases and J by 5 bases, with 14 bases between the two germline ends. CDR3 size: 14 residues. CDR3 sequence (DNA): TGTGCCAGCAGCTCGAGGGCCGGGGTGGAGACCCAGTACTTC. Encoded protein: CASSSRAGVETQYF.

J is TRBJ2-7 and V is TRBV19; D is uncertain. The germline V and J ends were trimmed by 6 bases and 1 base, with 13 bases remaining between them. Germline lookup yields CDR1 LNHDA and CDR2 SQIVND (reference sequence). The CDR3 contains 14 residues. The CDR3 spells CASSQPSNSYEQYF. CDR3 nucleotides: TGTGCCAGTAGCCAGCCCAGTAATTCCTACGAGCAGTACTTC. The whole variable domain, filled in from reference TRBV19 and TRBJ2-7, reads DGGITQSPKYLFRKEGQNVTLSCEQNLNHDAMYWYRQDPGQGLRLIYYSQIVNDFQKGDIAEGYSVSREKKESFPLTVTSAQKNPTAFYLCASSQPSNSYEQYFGPGTRLTVT.

This clone occurred a few times. The CDR3 here is CASGTTDTQYF. The CDR3 DNA sequence: TGTGCCAGCGGGACCACAGATACGCAGTATTTT. This sequence joins TRBV13 and TRBJ2-3; perhaps D is TRBD1 or TRBD2 (5 bases each). Trimming removed 8 bases from V and 2 bases from J, with 5 bases in between. The CDR3 is 11 residues long. Per germline, CDR1 PRHDT and CDR2 FYEKMQ (reference sequence).

The chain carries TRBV10-3 and TRBJ1-5, with 9 bases lining up with TRBD1. This CDR3 comprises 15 residues. Germline V lookup: CDR1 ENHRY, CDR2 SYGVKD. V was clipped by 11 bases and J by 1 base; unmatched bases: 9. CDR3 protein: CAAQGDRGSNQPQHF. The CDR3 nucleotides are TGTGCCGCTCAGGGCGACAGGGGGAGCAATCAGCCCCAGCATTTT.

The CDR3 loop reads CATRGGGGGEKLFF. CDR3 DNA sequence: TGTGCCACCAGGGGAGGGGGAGGGGGTGAAAAACTGTTTTTT. The rearrangement links TRBV15 to TRBJ1-4, with D maybe TRBD1 (6 bases). Between the trimmed V and J ends, which lost 6 bases and 7 bases, there was a span of 15 bases. The germline V gene has CDR1 LNHNV and CDR2 YYDKDF (reference sequence). The CDR3 is 14 amino acids.

The rearrangement links TRBV5-1 to TRBJ1-2; no clear D. Germline V gene sequence: CDR1 SGHRS, CDR2 YFSETQ. The CDR3 consists of 12 residues. V was pared by 0 bases and J by 4 bases, with 4 bases between. CDR3 residues: CASSLDGYGYTF. The CDR3 DNA reads as TGCGCCAGCAGCTTGGACGGCTATGGCTACACCTTC.

The DNA of the CDR3 is TGCGCCAGCAGCCAAGTCGCCCATGGTGGGGGGGGGAAAGAGACCCAGTACTTC. Residues: CASSQVAHGGGGKETQYF. The rearrangement links TRBV4-3 to TRBJ2-5; 7 bases line up with TRBD2. The CDR3 length is 18 residues. Losses at the gene ends were 1 base for V and 3 bases for J; bases not matched to a gene: 14. Germline-derived CDR1 and CDR2 are LGHNA and YSLEER.

This chain connects TRBV6-6 to TRBJ2-7, with a tentative D call TRBD2 (5 bases). Trimming stripped 6 bases from V and 4 bases from J, with 13 bases between. The CDR3 spans 13 residues. CDR1 and CDR2 from the germline V gene are MNHNY and SVGAGI (reference sequence). In nucleotides, the CDR3 is TGTGCCAGCAGACGACTTGCGGGTTACGAGCAGTACTTC. Residues: CASRRLAGYEQYF.

This clone was seen once. The V and J genes are TRBV29-1 and TRBJ1-1; the D is unclear. The CDR3 length is 10 residues. Deletions cut 3 bases from V and 5 bases from J, with 4 bases between. The V gene's germline CDR1 is SQVTM and CDR2 ANQGSEA. The CDR3 DNA sequence: TGCAGCGTTGAGTGGACTGAAGCTTTCTTT. It encodes CSVEWTEAFF. Based on the CDR3 plus reference TRBV29-1 and TRBJ1-1, the full variable domain is SAVISQKPSRDICQRGTSLTIQCQVDSQVTMMFWYRQQPGQSLTLIATANQGSEATYESGFVIDKFPISRPNLTFSTLTVSNMSPEDSSIYLCSVEWTEAFFGQGTRLTVV.

The chain uses TRBV29-1 and TRBJ2-3; 9 bases line up with TRBD2. V shed 7 bases and J 0 bases; nucleotides not matched to a gene: 11. CDR1 and CDR2 (germline): SQVTM, ANQGSEA. The CDR3 length is 16 residues. This CDR3 reads CSASHGLASSTDTQYF. The CDR3 region has the DNA TGCAGCGCTTCCCATGGACTAGCGTCGAGCACAGATACGCAGTATTTT.

In its sample, this clone was seen a few times. The chain employs TRBV5-4 and TRBJ2-6; D may be TRBD1 (6 bases). Germline V gene data show CDR1 as SGHNT and CDR2 as YYREEE (reference sequence). The CDR3 covers 17 residues. Trimming stripped 3 bases from V and 0 bases from J, with 13 bases between. The CDR3 DNA reads TGTGCCAGCAGCTCGAGGGGGTCTTACTCTGGGGCCAACGTCCTGACTTTC. This sequence encodes CASSSRGSYSGANVLTF.

The J gene is TRBJ2-6, the V gene TRBV27; D is unresolved. This CDR3 is built from 13 residues. The V end lost 8 bases, the J end lost 0 bases, and 5 bases lay between the germline ends. CDR1 is MNHEY, CDR2 SMNVEV, per germline (reference sequence). DNA for the CDR3: TGTGCCAGCCGTTCCTCTGGGGCCAACGTCCTGACTTTC. Translated, it gives CASRSSGANVLTF.

The chain combines TRBV5-1 with TRBJ2-1; 9 nucleotides align to TRBD2. With V trimmed by 0 bases and J by 8 bases, 6 bases remained unmatched. The germline V gene encodes CDR1 SGHRS and CDR2 YFSETQ. This CDR3 has 15 residues. CDR3 loop: CASSLGREGTHEQFF. The CDR3 DNA reads as TGCGCCAGCAGCTTGGGGCGGGAGGGAACCCATGAGCAGTTCTTC.

V gene TRBV11-1 combines with J gene TRBJ2-3; 10 bases are shared with TRBD2. The CDR3 is made up of 15 amino acids. Trimming took 2 bases from V and 6 from J; bases not matched to a gene: 5. Germline V gene sequence: CDR1 SGHAT, CDR2 FQDESV (reference sequence). CDR3 loop: CASSLRSGRVDTQYF. The DNA of the CDR3 is TGTGCCAGCAGCTTACGGAGCGGGAGGGTTGATACGCAGTATTTT.

The chain carries TRBV6-1 and TRBJ1-5, with D perhaps matching TRBD1 (5 bases). CDR1 and CDR2 (germline): MNHNS, SASEGT. Trimming stripped 6 bases from V and 0 bases from J, with 12 bases between. The CDR3 length is 15 residues. CDR3 nucleotide sequence: TGTGCCAGCAGCGTCGGGGGTAATAGCAATCAGCCCCAGCATTTT. It specifies CASSVGGNSNQPQHF.

The chain combines TRBV5-1 with TRBJ2-7; the match to TRBD1 covers 9 bases. Germline V CDR1 and CDR2: SGHRS, YFSETQ. The CDR3 covers 16 residues. V shed 3 bases and J 2 bases; nucleotides not matched to a gene: 9. CDR3 sequence: CASSYWTGDGTYEQYF. Here the CDR3 DNA reads TGCGCCAGCAGCTACTGGACAGGGGACGGCACCTACGAGCAGTACTTC.

The genes are TRBV6-5 and TRBJ1-4; no firm D call. The CDR3 length is 15 residues. The germline V and J ends were trimmed by 0 bases and 0 bases, with 5 bases remaining between them. The V gene's germline CDR1 is MNHEY and CDR2 SVGAGI. The CDR3 spells CASSYSAATNEKLFF. The CDR3 DNA is TGTGCCAGCAGTTACTCAGCGGCAACTAATGAAAAACTGTTTTTT.

This clone was observed a few times. V usage is TRBV2 and J usage is TRBJ2-1; D might be TRBD2 (5 bases). CDR1 SNHLY and CDR2 FYNNEI come from the germline V gene. V lost 4 bases and J lost 6, with 10 bases in between. The CDR3 spans 13 residues. This CDR3 reads CASSGEGTNEQFF. In DNA, the CDR3 is TGTGCCAGCAGTGGAGAGGGAACCAATGAGCAGTTCTTC.

The chain couples TRBV7-2 to TRBJ2-1; TRBD1 agrees at 11 bases. The length of the CDR3 is 15 residues. Germline V CDR1 and CDR2: SGHTA, FQGNSA. Unmatched junction bases numbered 7, after V lost 2 bases and J lost 10 bases. CDR3 nucleotides: TGTGCCAGCAGCTTATGGACAGGGGGCCTTGAGGAGCAGTTCTTC. Translated, it gives CASSLWTGGLEEQFF.

The chain couples TRBV19 to TRBJ2-2; the D gene is possibly TRBD2 (5 bases). The CDR3 length is 15 residues. Trimming removed 3 bases from V and 6 bases from J, with 14 bases in between. CDR1 is LNHDA and CDR2 is SQIVND in the germline V gene (reference sequence). As DNA, the CDR3 is TGTGCCAGTAGTATGCAGCTAGCAAACCCCGGGGAGCTGTTTTTT. It translates to CASSMQLANPGELFF.

This clone was recorded a few times. This sequence joins TRBV2 and TRBJ1-1, with 7 positions matching TRBD1. Germline CDR1 and CDR2: SNHLY and FYNNEI. This CDR3 is 15 amino acids long. V was clipped by 4 bases and J by 0 bases; unmatched bases: 5. CDR3 region: CASSGQGPMNTEAFF. The DNA for the CDR3 is TGTGCCAGCAGTGGACAGGGACCCATGAACACTGAAGCTTTCTTT.

The CDR3 loop reads CASGLRTAGNTIYF. The CDR3 nucleotides read TGTGCTAGTGGCCTTAGGACAGCTGGAAACACCATATATTTT. The rearrangement uses TRBV12-5 and TRBJ1-3; a weak D match, TRBD1 (6 bases). V was cut by 6 bases and J by 2 bases, with 11 bases left in between. Germline V lookup: CDR1 LGHNT, CDR2 FRNRAP. This CDR3 spans 14 amino acids.

The chain couples TRBV28 to TRBJ2-5; 7 bases match TRBD2. The germline gives CDR1 MDHEN, CDR2 SYDVKM. Trimming removed 7 bases from V and 7 bases from J; junction bases left unmatched: 18. The CDR3 covers 16 residues. CDR3 region: CASTWEGGRTVGTQYF. In DNA, the CDR3 is TGTGCCAGCACTTGGGAGGGCGGTCGGACCGTCGGGACCCAGTACTTC.

This chain connects TRBV27 to TRBJ2-7; 7 nucleotides line up with TRBD1. Germline V CDR1 and CDR2: MNHEY, SMNVEV (reference sequence). V lost 0 bases to trimming and J lost 10 bases; unmatched junction nucleotides: 9. There are 14 residues in the CDR3. The CDR3, as DNA: TGTGCCAGCAGTTTATCGGGTCAGGGGGAGCAACAGTACTTC. It specifies CASSLSGQGEQQYF.

The J gene is TRBJ1-2, the V gene TRBV5-1, with 12 positions matching TRBD1. This CDR3 is 16 amino acids long. Trimming took 1 base from V and 6 from J; bases not matched to a gene: 7. Germline CDR1 SGHRS, CDR2 YFSETQ. The CDR3, as DNA: TGCGCCAGCAGCTTGACCCCGGGACAGGGGGCAGATGGCTACACCTTC. Translation: CASSLTPGQGADGYTF. The whole variable domain, remainder taken from reference TRBV5-1 and TRBJ1-2, is KAGVTQTPRYLIKTRGQQVTLSCSPISGHRSVSWYQQTPGQGLQFLFEYFSETQRNKGNFPGRFSGRQFSNSRSEMNVSTLELGDSALYLCASSLTPGQGADGYTFGSGTRLTVV.

The chain uses TRBV28 and TRBJ1-3; D is unclear. Germline V gene data show CDR1 as MDHEN and CDR2 as SYDVKM. This CDR3 is 14 amino acids long. V lost 6 bases, J lost 6 bases, and 15 bases lay in between. CDR3 nucleotide sequence: TGTGCCAGCAGCCGGCCAGCGACGTCAAACACCATATATTTT. This translates into CASSRPATSNTIYF.